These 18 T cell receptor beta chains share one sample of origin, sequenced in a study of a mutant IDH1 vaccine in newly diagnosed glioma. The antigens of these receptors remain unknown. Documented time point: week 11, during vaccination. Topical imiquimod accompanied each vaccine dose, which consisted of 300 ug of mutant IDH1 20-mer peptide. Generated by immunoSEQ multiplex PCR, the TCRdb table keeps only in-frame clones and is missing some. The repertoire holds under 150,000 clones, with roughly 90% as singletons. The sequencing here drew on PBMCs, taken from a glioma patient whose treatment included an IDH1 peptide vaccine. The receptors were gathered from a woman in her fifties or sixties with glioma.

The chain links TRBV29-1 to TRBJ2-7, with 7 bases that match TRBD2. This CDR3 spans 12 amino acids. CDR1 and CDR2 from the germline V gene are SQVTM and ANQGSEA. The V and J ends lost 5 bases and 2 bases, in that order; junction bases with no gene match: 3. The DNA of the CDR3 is TGCAGCGTTTCCAGCGGGACCTACGAGCAGTACTTC. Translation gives CSVSSGTYEQYF.

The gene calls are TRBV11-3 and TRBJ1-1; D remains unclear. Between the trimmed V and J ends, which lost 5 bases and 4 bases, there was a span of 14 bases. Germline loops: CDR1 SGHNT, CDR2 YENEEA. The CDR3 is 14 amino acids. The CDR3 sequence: CASSPSGQSTEAFF. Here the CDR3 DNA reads TGTGCCAGCAGCCCGAGTGGCCAGAGCACTGAAGCTTTCTTT. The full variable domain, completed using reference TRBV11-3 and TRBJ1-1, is EAGVVQSPRYKIIEKKQPVAFWCNPISGHNTLYWYLQNLGQGPELLIRYENEEAVDDSQLPKDRFSAERLKGVDSTLKIQPAELGDSAVYLCASSPSGQSTEAFFGQGTRLTVV.

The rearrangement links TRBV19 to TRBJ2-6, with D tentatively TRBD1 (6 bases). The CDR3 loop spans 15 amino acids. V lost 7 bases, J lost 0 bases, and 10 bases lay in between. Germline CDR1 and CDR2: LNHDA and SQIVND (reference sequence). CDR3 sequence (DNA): TGTGCCAGTAAGGACAGCCGCTCTGGGGCCAACGTCCTGACTTTC. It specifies CASKDSRSGANVLTF.

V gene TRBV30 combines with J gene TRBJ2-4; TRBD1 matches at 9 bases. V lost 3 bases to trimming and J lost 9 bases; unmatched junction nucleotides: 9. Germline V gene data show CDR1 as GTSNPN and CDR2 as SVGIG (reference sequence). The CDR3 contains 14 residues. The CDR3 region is CAWSPGQGIGIQYF. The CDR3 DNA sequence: TGTGCCTGGAGCCCCGGACAGGGGATAGGCATTCAGTACTTC. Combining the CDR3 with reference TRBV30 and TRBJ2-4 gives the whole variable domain SQTIHQWPATLVQPVGSPLSLECTVEGTSNPNLYWYRQAAGRGLQLLFYSVGIGQISSEVPQNLSASRPQDRQFILSSKKLLLSDSGFYLCAWSPGQGIGIQYFGAGTRLSVL.

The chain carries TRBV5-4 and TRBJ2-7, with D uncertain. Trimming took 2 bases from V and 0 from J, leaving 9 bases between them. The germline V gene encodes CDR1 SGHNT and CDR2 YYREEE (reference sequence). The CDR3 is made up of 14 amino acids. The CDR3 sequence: CASSLTSDSYEQYF. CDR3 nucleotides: TGTGCCAGCAGCTTAACAAGCGACTCCTACGAGCAGTACTTC.

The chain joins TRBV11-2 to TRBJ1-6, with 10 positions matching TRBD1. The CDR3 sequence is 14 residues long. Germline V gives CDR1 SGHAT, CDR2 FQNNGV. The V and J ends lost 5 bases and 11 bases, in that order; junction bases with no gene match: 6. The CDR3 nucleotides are TGTGCCAGCAGCCGGGACAGGGGCAGGGCACCCCTCCACTTT. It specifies CASSRDRGRAPLHF.

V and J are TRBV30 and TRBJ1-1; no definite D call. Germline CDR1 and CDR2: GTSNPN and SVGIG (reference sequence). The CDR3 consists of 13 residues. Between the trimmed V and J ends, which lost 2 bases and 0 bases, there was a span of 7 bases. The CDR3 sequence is CAWSRTMNTEAFF. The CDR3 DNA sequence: TGTGCCTGGAGTAGGACGATGAACACTGAAGCTTTCTTT.

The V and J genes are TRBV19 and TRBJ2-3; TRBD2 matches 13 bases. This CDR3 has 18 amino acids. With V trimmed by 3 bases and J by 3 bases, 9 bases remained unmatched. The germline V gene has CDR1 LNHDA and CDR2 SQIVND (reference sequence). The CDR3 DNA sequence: TGTGCCAGTAGTATGGGGATAGGACTAGCGGGAGTAACAGATACGCAGTATTTT. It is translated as CASSMGIGLAGVTDTQYF. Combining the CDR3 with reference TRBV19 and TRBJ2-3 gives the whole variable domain DGGITQSPKYLFRKEGQNVTLSCEQNLNHDAMYWYRQDPGQGLRLIYYSQIVNDFQKGDIAEGYSVSREKKESFPLTVTSAQKNPTAFYLCASSMGIGLAGVTDTQYFGPGTRLTVL.

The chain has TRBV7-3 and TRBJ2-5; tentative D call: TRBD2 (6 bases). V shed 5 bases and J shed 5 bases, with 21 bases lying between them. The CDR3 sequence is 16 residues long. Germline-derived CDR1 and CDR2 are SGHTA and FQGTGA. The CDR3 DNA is TGTGCCAGCAGCCCGCCGGGGGTGCCGTTCGGGGAGACCCAGTACTTC. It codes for CASSPPGVPFGETQYF. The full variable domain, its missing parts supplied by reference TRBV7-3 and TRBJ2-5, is GAGVSQTPSNKVTEKGKYVELRCDPISGHTALYWYRQSLGQGPEFLIYFQGTGAADDSGLPNDRFFAVRPEGSVSTLKIQRTERGDSAVYLCASSPPGVPFGETQYFGPGTRLLVL.

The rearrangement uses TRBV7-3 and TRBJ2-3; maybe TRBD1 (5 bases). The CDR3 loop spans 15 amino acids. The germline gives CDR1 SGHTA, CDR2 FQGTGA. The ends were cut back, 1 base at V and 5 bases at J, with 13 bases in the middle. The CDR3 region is CASSLNARVGDTQYF. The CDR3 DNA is TGTGCCAGCAGCTTAAACGCCAGGGTGGGAGATACGCAGTATTTT.

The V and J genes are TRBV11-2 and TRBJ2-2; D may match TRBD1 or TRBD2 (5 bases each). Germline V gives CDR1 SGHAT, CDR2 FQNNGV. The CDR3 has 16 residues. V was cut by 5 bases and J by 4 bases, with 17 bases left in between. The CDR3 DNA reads TGTGCCAGCAGCCCTAGTTGGGGGAGCAGCACCGGGGAGCTGTTTTTT. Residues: CASSPSWGSSTGELFF.

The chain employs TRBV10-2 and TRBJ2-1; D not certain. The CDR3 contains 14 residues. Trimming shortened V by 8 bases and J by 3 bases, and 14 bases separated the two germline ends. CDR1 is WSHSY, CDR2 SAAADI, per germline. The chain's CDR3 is CASSAGRGYNEQFF. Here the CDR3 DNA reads TGCGCCAGCTCCGCCGGGCGCGGCTACAATGAGCAGTTCTTC.

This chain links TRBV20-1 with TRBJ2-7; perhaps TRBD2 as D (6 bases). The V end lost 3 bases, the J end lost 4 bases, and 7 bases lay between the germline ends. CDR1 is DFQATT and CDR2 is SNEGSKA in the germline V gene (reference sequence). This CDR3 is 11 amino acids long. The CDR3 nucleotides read TGCAGTGCTAGCGGGGGTTACGAGCAGTACTTC. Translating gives CSASGGYEQYF.

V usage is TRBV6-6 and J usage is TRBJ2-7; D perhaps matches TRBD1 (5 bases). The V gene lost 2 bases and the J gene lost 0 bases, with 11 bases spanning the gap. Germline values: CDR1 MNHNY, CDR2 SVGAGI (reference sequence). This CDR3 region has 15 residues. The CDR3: CASSYVTAFSYEQYF. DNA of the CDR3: TGTGCCAGCAGTTACGTGACAGCCTTCTCCTACGAGCAGTACTTC.

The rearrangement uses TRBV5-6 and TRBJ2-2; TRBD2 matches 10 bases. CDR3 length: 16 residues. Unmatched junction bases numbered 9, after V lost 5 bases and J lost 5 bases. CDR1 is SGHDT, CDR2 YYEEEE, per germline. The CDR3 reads CASSLTSGIGTGELFF. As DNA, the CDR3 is TGTGCCAGCAGTCTTACTAGCGGGATTGGAACCGGGGAGCTGTTTTTT.

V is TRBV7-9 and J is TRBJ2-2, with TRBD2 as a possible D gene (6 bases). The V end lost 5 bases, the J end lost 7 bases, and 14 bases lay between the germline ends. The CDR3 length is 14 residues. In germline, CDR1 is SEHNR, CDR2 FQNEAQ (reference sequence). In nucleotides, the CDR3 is TGTGCCAGCAGCCTCAATCGGGAGCTCGGGGAGCTGTTTTTT. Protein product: CASSLNRELGELFF.

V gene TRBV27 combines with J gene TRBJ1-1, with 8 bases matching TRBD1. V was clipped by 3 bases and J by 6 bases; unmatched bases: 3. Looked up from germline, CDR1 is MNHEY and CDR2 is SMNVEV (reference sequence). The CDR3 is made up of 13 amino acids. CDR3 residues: CASSLVRGPEAFF. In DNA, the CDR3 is TGTGCCAGCAGTTTGGTCAGGGGGCCTGAAGCTTTCTTT.

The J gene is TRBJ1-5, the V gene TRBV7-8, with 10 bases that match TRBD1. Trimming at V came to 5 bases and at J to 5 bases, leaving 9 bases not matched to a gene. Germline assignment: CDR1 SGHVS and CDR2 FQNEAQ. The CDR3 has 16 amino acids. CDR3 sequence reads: CASSPTTGTGDQPQHF. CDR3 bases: TGTGCCAGCAGCCCTACGACCGGGACAGGGGATCAGCCCCAGCATTTT.